This TCR beta chain was sequenced during a study of cytotoxic CD8 clonotypes in ibrutinib-treated CLL (dated by TCRdb to the early 2020s). As for the study more broadly: In this cohort, approximately 15 patients were treatment-naive and under 13 were relapsed/refractory, while some 18 had unmutated IGHV. Response samples were taken after a median of 12 months on treatment, ranging from roughly 6 to 36 months. Longitudinal samples were available for about 30% of the roughly 86 trial participants. Responses were partial in some 24 patients and complete in 2; after median about 68 months follow-up, approximately 15 stayed in remission and roughly twelve progressed. Cryopreserved peripheral blood mononuclear cells were collected at three points: before therapy, at response, and at either sustained remission or disease progression. Every remission and progressive disease sample was obtained while ibrutinib was still being received by the patients. Samples averaged approximately 250,000 productive templates and tens of thousands of productive rearrangements.

For TCR beta library preparation, approximately 2 micrograms of genomic DNA were extracted from the cryopreserved PBMCs. Longitudinal blood samples from CLL patients on ibrutinib monotherapy underwent high-throughput TCR beta sequencing. The patients took part in an open-label, single-center phase 2 trial of ibrutinib monotherapy. Details on this clone: Its antigen is still unknown. No much larger clone exists at a distance of one base, and base qualities are not known.

The goal of deep resolution MiSeq sequencing was a depth between 1 in 1 million and 1 in 200,000 T cells, and coverage averaged 10x per clonotype. TCR beta libraries were generated with the immunoSEQ hsTCRB Kit. The original methods were these. ImmunoSEQ Data Assistant and ImmunoSEQ Analyzer were used for data analysis, and V, D and J genes were assigned according to IMGT definitions. Clonality, with values ranging from 0 to 1, was calculated as one minus the normalized Shannon entropy of productive rearrangement frequencies. Public clonotype analysis was restricted to overrepresented clonotypes comprising at least 0.05% of each patient's repertoire. Repertoires from approximately 13 age-matched healthy donors in immuneACCESS were used as clonality controls. TCRdb provides this immuneACCESS table in a form limited to in-frame rearrangements. Some clones are lacking; in checked studies, under half of them reflect an unresolved V gene, and why the rest are absent is not known. V, J and clone size reflect that table, while D and trimming were determined from the DNA. This sample lists 300,000 to 400,000 clones; approximately 67% were detected once. The top ten clones comprise just under 6.5% of the sample.

Paper-wide results and their limitations: Public clonotypes were rare and either contracted or stayed stable during treatment, and the rise in clonality at ibrutinib response reflected the expansion of private clonotypes. Clonality increased at ibrutinib response, stayed stable in sustained remission, and fell back toward baseline at progression. Baseline clonality was found to be higher than that of age-matched healthy donors and was strongly correlated with circulating CD8+ T-cell counts. Sustained-remission and progressing patients did not have matched sampling times, and lymph node repertoires were not examined.

Reading from cysteine to phenylalanine, the CDR3 counts 19 amino acids. Of all the DNA, just the CDR3 is kept, 57 bases in frame from base 1. Taken from the germline V gene, the CDR1 and CDR2 loops are MGHRA and YSYEKL. Trimming costs V 0 bases and J 0 bases, and their ends lie 15 bases apart. Specimen: PBMCs, collected after 36 months of ibrutinib treatment. The TCR was taken from a human donor with chronic lymphocytic leukemia. Recombination linked TRBV4-1 to TRBJ2-6, with TRBD2 perhaps the D gene, on 7 matching bases. CDR3 region: CASSQEGGGLSSGANVLTF. Read as DNA, the sequence is TGCGCCAGCAGCCAAGAGGGAGGGGGACTCAGCTCTGGGGCCAACGTCCTGACTTTC.